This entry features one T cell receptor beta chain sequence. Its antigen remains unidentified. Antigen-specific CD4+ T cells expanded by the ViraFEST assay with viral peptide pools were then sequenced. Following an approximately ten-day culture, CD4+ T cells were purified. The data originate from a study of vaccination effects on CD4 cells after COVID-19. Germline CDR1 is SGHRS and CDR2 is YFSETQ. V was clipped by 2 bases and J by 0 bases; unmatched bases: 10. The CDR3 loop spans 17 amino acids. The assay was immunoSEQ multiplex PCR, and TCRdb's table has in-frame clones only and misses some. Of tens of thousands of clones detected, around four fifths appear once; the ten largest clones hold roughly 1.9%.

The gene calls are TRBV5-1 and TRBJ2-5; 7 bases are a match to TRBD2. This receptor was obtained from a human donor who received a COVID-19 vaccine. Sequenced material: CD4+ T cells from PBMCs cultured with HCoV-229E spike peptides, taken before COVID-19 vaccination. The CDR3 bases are TGCGCCAGCAGCTTTAGAGGGCTAGCGGCTGACCAAGAGACCCAGTACTTC. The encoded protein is CASSFRGLAADQETQYF.